This T cell receptor beta chain was captured in a study of spatial heterogeneity in lung cancer (dated by TCRdb to between 2018 and 2020). Study-level background: Beta-chain transcripts were consistently detected in greater numbers than alpha-chain transcripts, which likely reflected higher beta-chain transcript abundance. A strong correlation was found between TCR transcript counts in tumor regions and a T cell transcriptional module score from matched bulk RNA-seq. In the raw uncorrected reads, each unique combination of TCR and UMI appeared on average more than ten times. TCR alpha and beta repertoires were quantitatively compared across multiple tumor regions, matched nontumor lung and blood in non-small cell lung cancer. Nonsynonymous mutation counts, determined by whole-exome sequencing of tumor tissue, were related to features of the TCR repertoire. At surgery, 200 or so tumor regions, almost 65 matched nontumor lung samples and fewer than 60 PBMC samples were TCR-sequenced for both alpha and beta chains. Study-wide findings and limitations: Counts of ubiquitous and regional expanded TCRs were found to correlate with counts of ubiquitous and regional nonsynonymous mutations, respectively. TCR-seq coverage of tumor T cells was estimated to be only about 7% for alpha chains and more than 11% for beta chains. Confirming at a functional level the hypothesis that regional TCRs recognize regional mutations was considered to require additional single-cell paired TCR alpha and beta sequencing. The tumor nonsynonymous mutation count correlated with the number of expanded alpha and beta TCRs within the tumor.

Libraries were built with 5' RACE. The instrument was a NextSeq 500. In the TCR library protocol, a unique molecular identifier was attached to each TCR cDNA molecule so that PCR and sequencing errors could be corrected. On the authors' methods: Decombinator tools were used for TCR identification, UMI-based error correction and CDR3 extraction. Expanded TCRs were defined as those above a frequency of 2 per 1,000, corresponding to the top 1% of the tumor frequency distribution. Expanded tumor TCRs were classed as regional if statistically deemed absent (corrected P<0.05) from at least one tumor region, otherwise ubiquitous. Each repertoire was subsampled 100 times to 5,000 TCRs, after which Renyi diversity was computed with the R vegan package. To build CDR3 similarity networks, amino acid triplet string-kernel similarity was used, and CDR3s were connected when their pairwise similarity was above 0.82. TCRdb handled the public reads itself, with Q25 trimming in fastp and clone calling in MiXCR, and kept productive beta chains. Rows with one shared CDR3 protein collapse into an entry with the most common genes and DNA. Clone size and V and J calls follow TCRdb, not the original study. For this sample there are about 18,000 distinct CDR3 sequences; 7.5% appear just once. In total, the top ten clones hold less than 30% of the sample.

Spanning cysteine to phenylalanine, the CDR3 consists of 15 amino acids. Of the read, only the CDR3 DNA is kept; its 45 bases are in frame from base 1. Ends trimmed: V by 5 bases, J by 9 bases; bases unmatched to a gene: 14. The germline V gene gives CDR1 as SGHRS and CDR2 as YFSETQ. This clonotype came up once. The specificity of this receptor is unknown. No much larger clonotype is one base removed from it; base qualities were not supplied. Single-read evidence is weak. The time point label corresponds to: sample taken at primary tumor resection. Donors were approximately 72 patients with early-stage, untreated non-small cell lung cancer from the lung TRACERx cohort. Whole RNA extracted from tumor and nontumor lung tissue, or from cryopreserved PBMC samples, was used for TCR sequencing without cell sorting. Only patients for whom sufficient RNA was available from at least two tumor regions were selected for TCR sequencing. Before being selected, tumor and adjacent nontumor lung specimens were reviewed by a lung pathologist.

The clonotype originates from a male donor with early-stage non-small cell lung cancer. This chain is built from TRBV5-1 and TRBJ2-1; 7 bases in the junction line up with TRBD1. Sequencing was performed on lung tumor tissue, taken at surgery. The CDR3 reads as follows: CASSLRGPLIGEQFF. The bases are TGCGCCAGCAGTCTAAGGGGGCCCCTAATTGGTGAGCAGTTCTTC.